The 4 T cell receptor beta chains below all came from one sample that was sequenced in a study of shared clonotypes between healthy human individuals. Only in-frame clones appear in the TCRdb table, and some are missing; sequencing was by immunoSEQ multiplex PCR. The sample has more than 400,000 clones, 81% seen once. The sequencing sample was made of PBMCs. Receptor source: a woman between 40 and 50 years old in good health. Some clones in this sample may be carry-over from other donors' samples.

Written as DNA, the CDR3 is TGTGCCAGCAGTTTCACTAGCGGAAGTAGGTATGAGCAGTTCTTC. It specifies CASSFTSGSRYEQFF. J is TRBJ2-1 and V is TRBV28; 8 positions agree with TRBD2. The CDR3 loop spans 15 amino acids. Germline CDR1 and CDR2: MDHEN and SYDVKM. V lost 3 bases and J lost 8; bases outside the gene matches: 9.

This clone was found once. At one boundary the junction diverges from the germline segment, which might be a read error. The chain joins TRBV5-1 to TRBJ2-1, with 12 bases matching TRBD1. CDR1 is SGHRS, CDR2 YFSETQ, per germline. The CDR3 extends over 16 amino acids. The CDR3 nucleotides read TGCGCCAGCAGATTGGGACAGGGGGCTTTTGACAATGAGCAGTTCTTC. Residues: CASRLGQGAFDNEQFF.

This clone was recorded only once. The likely explanation is a read error, given a far larger clone one base away. Other DNA sequences within the sample encode an identical CDR3. The chain joins TRBV7-3 to TRBJ1-5; no definite D call. The CDR3 is 16 amino acids. Per germline, CDR1 SGHTA and CDR2 FQGTGA. CDR3: CASSLGLQASNQPQHF. The CDR3 DNA follows: TGTGCCAGTAGCTTGGGCCTCCAAGCTAGCAATCAGCCCCAGCATTTT.

The J gene is TRBJ1-1, the V gene TRBV15, with D possibly TRBD1 on 6 matching bases. Trimming left V 1 base short and J 2 bases short, with 11 bases between. The CDR3 is 15 amino acids. Germline assignment: CDR1 LNHNV and CDR2 YYDKDF (reference sequence). For the CDR3, the DNA is TGTGCCACCAGCAGAGCGGGACACCGAAACACTGAAGCTTTCTTT. It is translated as CATSRAGHRNTEAFF.